This T cell receptor (beta chain) emerged from a study of blood T cell repertoires in COVID-19. Study summary: Samples of COVID-19 (acute and convalescent) were obtained from the United States, Italy and Spain. Sample material is recorded as cDNA or gDNA derived from T cells, B-cell-depleted T cells, or PBMCs.

This clone has only a few counts. The CDR3 consists of 15 residues. Germline lookup yields CDR1 PRHDT and CDR2 FYEKMQ (reference sequence). Losses at the gene ends were 2 bases for V and 10 bases for J; bases not matched to a gene: 8. Per the study methods: The authors estimated nucleated cell counts from reference gene primer amplification. TCRdb keeps only in-frame clones here, not all; method: immunoSEQ multiplex PCR. V and J calls and clone size follow that table, whereas D and trimming were derived from the DNA. The data hold about 80,000 clones, with about 91% observed a single time. This sequence originates from a woman aged 80 or over with acute or convalescent COVID-19. The chain combines TRBV13 with TRBJ2-1; 10 bases map to TRBD2. The sample taken for sequencing was peripheral blood. CDR3 DNA: TGTGCCAGCAGCTTAAGCGGGAGGGTTCCAGCGGAGCAGTTCTTC. Protein: CASSLSGRVPAEQFF. Filled out from reference TRBV13 and TRBJ2-1, the complete variable domain reads AAGVIQSPRHLIKEKRETATLKCYPIPRHDTVYWYQQGPGQDPQFLISFYEKMQSDKGSIPDRFSAQQFSDYHSELNMSSLELGDSALYFCASSLSGRVPAEQFFGPGTRLTVL.